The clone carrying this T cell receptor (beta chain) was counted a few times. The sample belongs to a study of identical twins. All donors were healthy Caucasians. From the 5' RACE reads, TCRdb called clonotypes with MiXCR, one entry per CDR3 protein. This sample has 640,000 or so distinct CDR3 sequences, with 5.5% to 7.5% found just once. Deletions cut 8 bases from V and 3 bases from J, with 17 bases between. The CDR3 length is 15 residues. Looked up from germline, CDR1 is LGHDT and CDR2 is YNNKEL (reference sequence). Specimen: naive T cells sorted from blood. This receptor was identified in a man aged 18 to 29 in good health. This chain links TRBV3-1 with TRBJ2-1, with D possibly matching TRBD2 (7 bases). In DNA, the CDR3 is TGTGCCAGCCAGGGGCGGGAGTATTACTACAATGAGCAGTTCTTC. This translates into CASQGREYYYNEQFF.